This TCR beta chain was obtained from a study of shared clonotypes between healthy human individuals. Study overall: The cohort comprised a couple of women and a few men. Their ages spanned 18 to 49 years. Each donor contributed plates that comprised three CD4 naive, three CD4 memory, two CD8 naive and one CD8 memory. Overall study findings and caveats: Memory subsets had estimated richness that was generally smaller than that of naive subsets. Genetic and exposure-history diversity was limited by the few donors.

This clone was detected many times. Its antigen is not known. Other DNA sequences in this sample translate to the same CDR3. The assay was immunoSEQ multiplex PCR, and TCRdb's table has in-frame clones only and misses some. Of some 900,000 clones listed, more than 75% are singletons. Germline V gene data show CDR1 as KGHSH and CDR2 as LQKENI. The CDR3 covers 15 residues. V gave up 3 bases and J gave up 4 bases; unmatched junction bases: 5. Material for sequencing was memory CD4+ T cells sorted from blood. As to subset: CD45RA-negative fraction. The rearrangement uses TRBV18 and TRBJ1-5; 8 nucleotides agree with TRBD1. The sequence came from a man between 18 and 35 years old in good health. CDR3 DNA sequence: TGTGCCAGCTCACCTGACAGGGGAGGTAATCAGCCCCAGCATTTT. Protein sequence: CASSPDRGGNQPQHF.